The sequence of this TCR beta chain was determined in a study of T cell clonality in common variable immunodeficiency. Broader study findings: In common variable immunodeficiency, TCR beta chains reportedly carried fewer deletions and N-nucleotide insertions.

This clone was recorded at least ten times. Antigen unknown. The CDR3 is cut off 3 residues early in the read; its end comes from the germline J gene. The CDR3 length is 15 residues. V was shortened by 0 bases and J by 0 bases, with 8 bases between the two germline ends. Germline values: CDR1 SGHRS, CDR2 YFSETQ. CVID and control samples used equivalent genomic DNA input. Measured with immunoSEQ multiplex PCR; TCRdb has only the in-frame clones, and not every one. The sample was found to contain about 55,000 clones, and every one recurs. Source material: peripheral blood mononuclear cells. This sequence was found in a person aged 18 to 75 in good health. V is TRBV5-1 and J is TRBJ2-3, with D unresolved. The CDR3 bases that were read are TGCGCCAGCAGCTTGGGAAGCTACAGCACAGATACG. Translated, it gives CASSLGSYSTDT. The complete CDR3 reads CASSLGSYSTDTQYF.